Listed below are T cell receptor beta chains from one sample, sequenced in a study of shared clonotypes between healthy human individuals. The repertoire was sequenced with immunoSEQ multiplex PCR; TCRdb's copy has only in-frame clones and lacks some. The table lists hundreds of thousands of clones, around 75% of them singletons. The sequenced material came from PBMCs. The receptors stem from a woman in her 40s in good health. Some clones in this sample may be carry-over from other donors' samples. Each CDR3 is given with its conserved first and last residue. D genes are given only for firm matches. Only part of the rows carry a size: once, few, many, or a class if the clone is expanded.

cdr3_nt cdr3_aa d_call clone_size j_call v_call
TGTGCCAGCAGCGCGACACTGGGACTAGCGGGCACCTACGAGCAGTACTTC CASSATLGLAGTYEQYF TRBD2 . TRBJ2-7 TRBV9
TGTGCCAGCAGTTTAATACTTAGCACAGATACGCAGTATTTT CASSLILSTDTQYF . . TRBJ2-3 TRBV27
TGTGCCAGCAGCGCCGGAATTCACCGCCAATATTTATATGGCTACACCTTC CASSAGIHRQYLYGYTF . . TRBJ1-2 TRBV9
TGTGCCAGCAGTGGAACAGGGGGCGCGTACGAGCAGTACTTC CASSGTGGAYEQYF TRBD1 . TRBJ2-7 TRBV6-6
TGTGCCAGCAGCTTGAAATCCAGCTATGGCTACACCTTC CASSLKSSYGYTF . . TRBJ1-2 TRBV11-2
TGCGCCAGCAGTGAGTCTGGACTAGCGGCCAACAATGAGCAGTTCTTC CASSESGLAANNEQFF TRBD2 . TRBJ2-1 TRBV10-1
TGTGCCAGCAGCCACCCGCGACAGGGATACTACGAGCAGTACTTC CASSHPRQGYYEQYF TRBD1 . TRBJ2-7 TRBV11-2
TGTGCCTGGAGTGGCCTAGCGCTCGCGCAGTACTTC CAWSGLALAQYF . few TRBJ2-7 TRBV30
TGTGCCAGCAGCTTAGCGGGAGAAGATACGCAGTATTTT CASSLAGEDTQYF . . TRBJ2-3 TRBV7-9
TGTGCCTGGAGACAAGGAGGAGATCAGCCCCAGCATTTT CAWRQGGDQPQHF . . TRBJ1-5 TRBV30
TGTGCCAGTAGTATCCGCCGGGACAGGGGGGCCTATGGCTACACCTTC CASSIRRDRGAYGYTF TRBD1 . TRBJ1-2 TRBV19
TGTGCCAGCAGCATGGGGCTTCTCAATGAGCAGTTCTTC CASSMGLLNEQFF . . TRBJ2-1 TRBV7-3
TGTGCCAGCCAAGGACCAGCGGGAGTAGAGACCCAGTACTTC CASQGPAGVETQYF TRBD2 . TRBJ2-5 TRBV28
TGTGCCAGCAGCGGACTAGGGGAAGGGAAAGATACGCAGTATTTT CASSGLGEGKDTQYF . few TRBJ2-3 TRBV9
TGCAGCGTCACAGGGGGCGCGGGCTATGGCTACACCTTC CSVTGGAGYGYTF TRBD1 once TRBJ1-2 TRBV29-1
TGTGCCAGCAGCAAAGAGCCCCCAAGCTCCTACAATGAGCAGTTCTTC CASSKEPPSSYNEQFF . few TRBJ2-1 TRBV5-4
TGCGCCAGCAGCTTCCTCTCTCGGAGACCCAATGAGCAGTTCTTC CASSFLSRRPNEQFF . . TRBJ2-1 TRBV5-1
TGTGCCACCAGCAGAGATTTCGGAGAAAATGAAAAACTGTTTTTT CATSRDFGENEKLFF . few TRBJ1-4 TRBV15
TGTGCCAGCAGCTTTGTCACCGATGCCTATGGCTACACCTTC CASSFVTDAYGYTF . . TRBJ1-2 TRBV7-2
TGTGCCAGCAGATACAGGGGCGCGAACACCGGGGAGCTGTTTTTT CASRYRGANTGELFF TRBD1 . TRBJ2-2 TRBV5-6
TGTGCCAGCAGCGTTTCAGGGAGCCCAGATACGCAGTATTTT CASSVSGSPDTQYF . once TRBJ2-3 TRBV9
TGTGCCAGCTCACCACCCGGTAAAGGGACCGTTGTAATGAACACTGAAGCTTTCTTT CASSPPGKGTVVMNTEAFF . . TRBJ1-1 TRBV18
TGTGCCAGCAGCTCGATTAGTAGAAATGAGCAGTTCTTC CASSSISRNEQFF . . TRBJ2-1 TRBV7-9
TGTGCCAGCAGTTATGGGACAGGGCCTTACAATGAGCAGTTCTTC CASSYGTGPYNEQFF TRBD1 . TRBJ2-1 TRBV6-5
TGTGCCAGCAGCCCAGGGACAGGGAACACCGGGGAGCTGTTTTTT CASSPGTGNTGELFF TRBD1 . TRBJ2-2 TRBV11-3
TGTGCCAGTAGTATGGCCGTGGAGCGCTACGAGCAGTACTTC CASSMAVERYEQYF . . TRBJ2-7 TRBV19
TGTGCCAGCTCCACCAGCGGTGACAATTCACCCCTCCACTTT CASSTSGDNSPLHF . . TRBJ1-6 TRBV18
TGCGCCAGCAGCTTGGCCGCTAGAGGGTCGGGCACTGAAGCTTTCTTT CASSLAARGSGTEAFF . . TRBJ1-1 TRBV5-1